This TCR beta chain derives from a study of blood T cell repertoires in COVID-19. Here immunoSEQ multiplex PCR was the method, and the copy in TCRdb shows in-frame clones only, minus some. The sample has approximately 320,000 clones, roughly 90% seen once; the top ten hold around 2.6%. Trimming took 3 bases from V and 2 from J, leaving 13 bases between them. CDR3 size: 15 residues. Germline assignment: CDR1 SEHNR and CDR2 FQNEAQ (reference sequence). The sequence came from a man in his sixties who had recovered from COVID-19. Sequencing was performed on PBMCs or T cells enriched from blood (not recorded which). The gene calls are TRBV7-9 and TRBJ2-5; possibly TRBD1 for D (7 bases). Written as DNA, the CDR3 is TGTGCCAGCAGCTTCGCGGGACAGCCTCAAGAGACCCAGTACTTC. This gives the protein CASSFAGQPQETQYF.